These 26 T cell receptor beta chains were sequenced from one sample in a study of blood T cell repertoires in COVID-19. Data came from immunoSEQ multiplex PCR; TCRdb stores just in-frame clones and leaves some out. The sample yields some 320,000 clones, 90% seen once. Sequencing was done on a sample of PBMCs or T cells enriched from blood (not recorded which). Source of these receptors: a woman under 40 who had been exposed to COVID-19.

The V gene is TRBV29-1, the J gene TRBJ1-2; 7 nucleotides line up with TRBD1. V shed 6 bases, J shed 8 bases, and the junction held 9 bases outside the gene matches. The germline V gene has CDR1 SQVTM and CDR2 ANQGSEA. The CDR3 is 12 amino acids. CDR3 in DNA: TGCAGCGTGCCCCGGGACAGATGGGGCTACACCTTC. It codes for CSVPRDRWGYTF.

The rearrangement links TRBV6-6 to TRBJ2-5; TRBD2 matches 15 bases. Germline values: CDR1 MNHNY, CDR2 SVGAGI (reference sequence). CDR3 length: 16 amino acids. Losses at the gene ends were 10 bases for V and 5 bases for J; bases not matched to a gene: 11. Here the CDR3 reads CATYNTGTSGGETQYF. In DNA, the CDR3 is TGTGCCACCTATAATACGGGGACTAGCGGGGGGGAGACCCAGTACTTC.

J is TRBJ1-2 and V is TRBV5-1; tentatively, D is TRBD1 (5 bases). Germline lookup yields CDR1 SGHRS and CDR2 YFSETQ. CDR3 length: 10 amino acids. The V and J ends lost 5 bases and 6 bases respectively, with 5 bases between them. DNA of the CDR3: TGCGCCAGCAGAGGGGATGGCTACACCTTC. Its translation is CASRGDGYTF.

The chain combines TRBV5-5 with TRBJ2-1, with 9 bases matching TRBD1. With 4 bases clipped from V and 8 bases from J, the junction kept 4 bases outside the gene matches. The CDR3 spans 13 residues. CDR1 is SGHKS and CDR2 is YYEKEE in the germline V gene (reference sequence). This chain's CDR3 is CASSLDRGYEQFF. The CDR3, as DNA: TGTGCCAGCAGCCTGGACAGGGGCTATGAGCAGTTCTTC.

This chain uses TRBV5-6 with TRBJ2-2; 8 bases align to TRBD1. With V trimmed by 0 bases and J by 0 bases, 4 bases remained unmatched. This CDR3 has 17 amino acids. Germline assignment: CDR1 SGHDT and CDR2 YYEEEE. CDR3 residues: CASSLAPDRANTGELFF. The CDR3 nucleotides are TGTGCCAGCAGCTTGGCCCCGGACAGGGCGAACACCGGGGAGCTGTTTTTT.

The chain couples TRBV4-1 to TRBJ2-7, with TRBD1 matching over 10 bases. This CDR3 is 16 amino acids long. The germline gives CDR1 MGHRA, CDR2 YSYEKL. Losses at the gene ends were 2 bases for V and 3 bases for J; bases not matched to a gene: 7. This chain's CDR3 is CASSQKPGQGNYEQYF. Here the CDR3 DNA reads TGCGCCAGCAGCCAAAAACCGGGACAGGGGAACTACGAGCAGTACTTC.

The DNA for the CDR3 is TGTGCCACCAGTGAATCGGGACTCTACACAGATACGCAGTATTTT. It is translated as CATSESGLYTDTQYF. The J gene is TRBJ2-3, the V gene TRBV24-1; a weak D match, TRBD2 (6 bases). The germline V gene encodes CDR1 KGHDR and CDR2 SFDVKD. This CDR3 has 15 residues. V shed 4 bases and J shed 2 bases, with 12 bases lying between them.

The V call is TRBV20-1, the J call TRBJ2-3; D gene ambiguous. The CDR3 runs 13 residues. CDR1 DFQATT and CDR2 SNEGSKA come from the germline V gene (reference sequence). Trimming cost V 3 bases and J 5 bases, with 12 bases left between them. The CDR3 region is CSASRLARDTQYF. Here the CDR3 DNA reads TGCAGTGCTAGTAGGTTAGCCAGAGATACGCAGTATTTT.

J is TRBJ1-1 and V is TRBV29-1; the D is unclear. The CDR3 contains 15 residues. Germline V CDR1 and CDR2: SQVTM, ANQGSEA. Trimming left V 0 bases short and J 4 bases short, with 15 bases between. The CDR3 bases are TGCAGCGTTGAAGATCTTAGCGGTCAGAGCACTGAAGCTTTCTTT. Protein: CSVEDLSGQSTEAFF.

This chain joins TRBV6-5 and TRBJ1-2, with 7 bases aligning to TRBD1. The CDR3 is 13 residues long. Germline lookup yields CDR1 MNHEY and CDR2 SVGAGI. The trim removed 7 bases at V and 5 bases at J, leaving 7 bases unmatched. The chain's CDR3 is CASNTRQGYGYTF. DNA of the CDR3: TGTGCCAGCAACACCCGACAGGGATATGGCTACACCTTC.

This chain joins TRBV5-1 and TRBJ2-3, with D perhaps matching TRBD1 (6 bases). V was trimmed by 7 bases and J by 1 base, leaving 16 bases between them. The CDR3 is 15 amino acids. Germline V gives CDR1 SGHRS, CDR2 YFSETQ. The CDR3 reads CASARWAGGTDTQYF. Written as DNA, the CDR3 is TGCGCCAGCGCCAGGTGGGCAGGGGGCACAGATACGCAGTATTTT. The full variable domain, in which reference TRBV5-1 and TRBJ2-3 provide the parts outside the CDR3, is KAGVTQTPRYLIKTRGQQVTLSCSPISGHRSVSWYQQTPGQGLQFLFEYFSETQRNKGNFPGRFSGRQFSNSRSEMNVSTLELGDSALYLCASARWAGGTDTQYFGPGTRLTVL.

The rearrangement uses TRBV6-5 and TRBJ1-2, with 8 bases lining up with TRBD1. Germline assignment: CDR1 MNHEY and CDR2 SVGAGI. The CDR3 consists of 14 residues. V was clipped by 2 bases and J by 7 bases; unmatched bases: 6. The CDR3 loop is CASSYPQGEGGYTF. In DNA, the CDR3 is TGTGCCAGCAGTTACCCACAGGGGGAAGGTGGCTACACCTTC.

V is TRBV4-2 and J is TRBJ1-4, with TRBD1 matching over 11 bases. Germline trimming cut 0 bases from V and 1 base from J; bases unmatched to any gene: 7. Per the germline V gene, CDR1 is LGHNA and CDR2 is YNFKEQ. This CDR3 has 19 amino acids. The CDR3 here is CASSQDAGQGVLTNEKLFF. CDR3 in DNA: TGTGCCAGCAGCCAAGATGCGGGACAGGGGGTATTAACTAATGAAAAACTGTTTTTT.

The chain couples TRBV15 to TRBJ1-2; D gene ambiguous. The V and J ends lost 0 bases and 0 bases respectively, with 11 bases between them. The CDR3 sequence is 16 residues long. CDR1 and CDR2 (germline): LNHNV, YYDKDF (reference sequence). The CDR3 DNA is TGTGCCACCAGCAGAGATCTAGAGGGAGCTAACTATGGCTACACCTTC. It yields the protein CATSRDLEGANYGYTF.

The CDR3 nucleotides read TGTGCCACTCAGGACAGCTATAATGAAAAACTGTTTTTT. Translated, it gives CATQDSYNEKLFF. The chain couples TRBV14 to TRBJ1-4; weak D call: TRBD1 (6 bases). This CDR3 is 13 amino acids long. V shed 10 bases and J shed 4 bases, with 13 bases lying between them. The germline V gene has CDR1 SGHDN and CDR2 FVKESK.

The J gene is TRBJ2-7, the V gene TRBV6-5; TRBD1 agrees at 8 bases. The CDR3 length is 11 residues. Per germline, CDR1 MNHEY and CDR2 SVGAGI. The CDR3 DNA reads as TGTGCAACCCGGGACAGGTACGAGCAGTACTTC. It encodes CATRDRYEQYF.

The rearrangement links TRBV19 to TRBJ1-5; 7 nucleotides agree with TRBD1. J was trimmed by 2 bases and V by 5 bases; bases with no gene match: 3. Germline assignment: CDR1 LNHDA and CDR2 SQIVND (reference sequence). The length of the CDR3 is 14 residues. CDR3 nucleotide sequence: TGTGCCAGTAGTCTTACAGGGGGCAATCAGCCCCAGCATTTT. Protein: CASSLTGGNQPQHF. The full variable domain, completed using reference TRBV19 and TRBJ1-5, is DGGITQSPKYLFRKEGQNVTLSCEQNLNHDAMYWYRQDPGQGLRLIYYSQIVNDFQKGDIAEGYSVSREKKESFPLTVTSAQKNPTAFYLCASSLTGGNQPQHFGDGTRLSIL.

V is TRBV27 and J is TRBJ1-3, with D tentatively TRBD1 (6 bases). The CDR3 runs to 15 residues. Trimming pared 3 bases from V and 0 bases from J, leaving 9 bases between. Germline V gene data show CDR1 as MNHEY and CDR2 as SMNVEV (reference sequence). DNA of the CDR3: TGTGCCAGCAGTTTGACAGGACCCTCTGGAAACACCATATATTTT. It codes for CASSLTGPSGNTIYF.

This chain joins TRBV5-8 and TRBJ2-1, with TRBD2 matching over 7 bases. J was trimmed by 0 bases and V by 5 bases; bases with no gene match: 5. The CDR3 contains 15 residues. Germline V gene lookup returns CDR1 SGHTS and CDR2 YDEGEE. The CDR3 reads CASSWGGSSYNEQFF. The CDR3 bases are TGTGCCAGCAGTTGGGGGGGGAGCTCCTACAATGAGCAGTTCTTC. The entire variable domain, with the rest obtained from reference TRBV5-8 and TRBJ2-1, is as follows: EAGVTQSPTHLIKTRGQQATLRCSPISGHTSVYWYQQALGLGLQFLLWYDEGEERNRGNFPPRFSGRQFPNYSSELNVNALELEDSALYLCASSWGGSSYNEQFFGPGTRLTVL.

The chain has TRBV9 and TRBJ1-2; 7 bases line up with TRBD1. Germline V CDR1 and CDR2: SGDLS, YYNGEE. Trimming cost V 3 bases and J 5 bases; bases outside gene matches: 4. The CDR3 has 13 residues. CDR3 sequence: CASSGNRGYGYTF. CDR3 sequence (DNA): TGTGCCAGCAGCGGGAACAGGGGTTATGGCTACACCTTC.

CDR3 sequence: CASSPGTSGGNTQETQYF. DNA of the CDR3: TGTGCCAGCAGCCCCGGGACTAGCGGGGGGAACACCCAAGAGACCCAGTACTTC. This chain joins TRBV7-9 and TRBJ2-5; 15 bases are shared with TRBD2. The V gene end was trimmed by 5 bases and the J gene end by 1 base; junction bases not matched to a gene: 8. Germline V gene sequence: CDR1 SEHNR, CDR2 FQNEAQ (reference sequence). The CDR3 runs to 18 residues.

The gene calls are TRBV19 and TRBJ2-1; D uncertain. The germline CDR1 and CDR2 sequences are LNHDA and SQIVND (reference sequence). This CDR3 has 12 amino acids. V gave up 2 bases and J gave up 7 bases, with 6 bases separating them. The CDR3 nucleotides are TGTGCCAGTAGTATACCTCGGAATGAGCAGTTCTTC. Translation gives CASSIPRNEQFF.

This clone appeared a few times. Other DNA sequences in this specimen translate into the identical CDR3. The chain combines TRBV12-3 or TRBV12-4 with TRBJ1-2; D not resolved. The CDR3 sequence is 13 residues long. The V end was cut by 1 base, the J end by 3 bases, with 6 bases between. CDR3 sequence reads: CASSLGRDYGYTF. The CDR3 DNA sequence: TGTGCCAGCAGTTTAGGACGGGACTATGGCTACACCTTC.

The rearrangement joins TRBV5-4 to TRBJ2-1; TRBD2 aligns across 8 bases. Trimming at V came to 0 bases and at J to 13 bases, leaving 6 bases not matched to a gene. The CDR3 has 13 residues. In germline, CDR1 is SGHNT, CDR2 YYREEE (reference sequence). CDR3 region: CASSLDSGTSQFF. The CDR3 DNA is TGTGCCAGCAGCTTGGATTCCGGGACTAGTCAGTTCTTC.

This sequence joins TRBV14 and TRBJ1-1, with D tentatively TRBD1 (6 bases). Trimming pared 4 bases from V and 11 bases from J, leaving 14 bases between. The CDR3 totals 12 residues. The germline CDR1 and CDR2 sequences are SGHDN and FVKESK. The CDR3 here is CASSLSTGSAFF. CDR3 sequence (DNA): TGTGCCAGCAGCCTGAGTACAGGGTCGGCTTTCTTT. The full variable domain, its missing parts supplied by reference TRBV14 and TRBJ1-1, is EAGVTQFPSHSVIEKGQTVTLRCDPISGHDNLYWYRRVMGKEIKFLLHFVKESKQDESGMPNNRFLAERTGGTYSTLKVQPAELEDSGVYFCASSLSTGSAFFGQGTRLTVV.

V usage is TRBV28 and J usage is TRBJ2-5, with D perhaps matching TRBD1 (6 bases). This CDR3 spans 15 amino acids. Per the germline V gene, CDR1 is MDHEN and CDR2 is SYDVKM. The V end lost 2 bases, the J end lost 2 bases, and 12 bases lay between the germline ends. CDR3 sequence reads: CASSLKMRGQETQYF. In DNA form, the CDR3 reads TGTGCCAGCAGTTTAAAGATGAGGGGGCAAGAGACCCAGTACTTC.